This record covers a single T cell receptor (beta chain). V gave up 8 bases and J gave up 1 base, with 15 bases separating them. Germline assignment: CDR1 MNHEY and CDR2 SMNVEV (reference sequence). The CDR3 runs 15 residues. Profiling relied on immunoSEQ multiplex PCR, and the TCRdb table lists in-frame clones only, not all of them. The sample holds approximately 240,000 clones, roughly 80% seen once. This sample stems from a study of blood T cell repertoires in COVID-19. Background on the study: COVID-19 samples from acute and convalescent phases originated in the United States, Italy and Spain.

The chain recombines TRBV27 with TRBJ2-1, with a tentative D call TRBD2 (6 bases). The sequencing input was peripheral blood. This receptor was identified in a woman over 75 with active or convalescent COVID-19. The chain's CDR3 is CASGTAGGSYNEQFF. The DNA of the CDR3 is TGTGCCAGCGGGACGGCCGGGGGTTCCTACAATGAGCAGTTCTTC.